These 21 T cell receptor beta chains share one sample of origin, sequenced in a study of shared clonotypes between healthy human individuals. The repertoire was sequenced with immunoSEQ multiplex PCR; TCRdb's copy has only in-frame clones and lacks some. Among approximately 2,300,000 clones listed, around 93% were seen once. Sequences were obtained from naive CD4+ T cells from PBMCs. The subset is: CD45RA+ positively selected. The origin of the receptors is a man younger than 30 in good health. Some clones in this sample may be carry-over from other donors' samples.

This chain links TRBV6-5 with TRBJ1-2, with D hard to call. The ends were cut back, 6 bases at V and 5 bases at J, with 13 bases in the middle. The CDR3 length is 13 residues. From germline, CDR1 is MNHEY and CDR2 SVGAGI. The CDR3 sequence is CASSPRSPYGYTF. CDR3 nucleotides: TGTGCCAGCAGCCCCCGGAGCCCTTATGGCTACACCTTC.

The genes are TRBV6-1 and TRBJ2-7; D gene ambiguous. The V gene's germline CDR1 is MNHNS and CDR2 SASEGT. This CDR3 spans 12 amino acids. The germline V and J ends were trimmed by 11 bases and 4 bases, with 15 bases remaining between them. CDR3: CAGYLRDYEQYF. The CDR3 DNA follows: TGTGCCGGTTATCTACGCGATTACGAGCAGTACTTC.

V and J are TRBV28 and TRBJ2-7; 13 bases align to TRBD2. The germline gives CDR1 MDHEN, CDR2 SYDVKM. V shed 5 bases and J 0 bases; nucleotides not matched to a gene: 7. The CDR3 loop spans 17 amino acids. In DNA form, the CDR3 reads TGTGCCAGCAGTGGAGGGACTAGCGGGATCCCCTCCTACGAGCAGTACTTC. It translates to CASSGGTSGIPSYEQYF.

The chain has TRBV9 and TRBJ2-3; no definite D call. Germline lookup yields CDR1 SGDLS and CDR2 YYNGEE. The CDR3 consists of 15 residues. V was trimmed by 4 bases and J by 2 bases, leaving 14 bases between them. Here the CDR3 reads CASSPRARDTDTQYF. The CDR3 DNA follows: TGTGCCAGCAGCCCCCGTGCTAGGGACACAGATACGCAGTATTTT.

J is TRBJ1-1 and V is TRBV29-1, with 7 bases aligning to TRBD1. With V trimmed by 6 bases and J by 0 bases, 4 bases remained unmatched. The CDR3 length is 13 residues. Germline V gives CDR1 SQVTM, CDR2 ANQGSEA. The CDR3 nucleotides are TGCAGCGTCAAGGGGGCTATGAACACTGAAGCTTTCTTT. Translated: CSVKGAMNTEAFF. The entire variable domain, with the rest obtained from reference TRBV29-1 and TRBJ1-1, is as follows: SAVISQKPSRDICQRGTSLTIQCQVDSQVTMMFWYRQQPGQSLTLIATANQGSEATYESGFVIDKFPISRPNLTFSTLTVSNMSPEDSSIYLCSVKGAMNTEAFFGQGTRLTVV.

The chain combines TRBV9 with TRBJ2-5, with a weak D call TRBD2 (6 bases). CDR3 length: 18 amino acids. The germline V gene encodes CDR1 SGDLS and CDR2 YYNGEE. V lost 0 bases and J lost 2, with 20 bases in between. DNA of the CDR3: TGTGCCAGCAGCGTAGGACGCCAGAGCGGAGGAGGGCAAGAGACCCAGTACTTC. Its translation is CASSVGRQSGGGQETQYF.

V and J are TRBV7-2 and TRBJ1-4; D is uncertain. The V end was cut by 2 bases, the J end by 4 bases, with 8 bases between. The CDR3 covers 14 residues. The germline CDR1 and CDR2 sequences are SGHTA and FQGNSA. Here the CDR3 reads CASSLRHFNEKLFF. As DNA, the CDR3 is TGTGCCAGCAGCTTAAGACATTTTAATGAAAAACTGTTTTTT.

The chain joins TRBV28 to TRBJ2-2; the D gene is possibly TRBD1 (6 bases). Between the trimmed V and J ends, which lost 3 bases and 5 bases, there was a span of 10 bases. This CDR3 is 14 amino acids long. The germline CDR1 and CDR2 sequences are MDHEN and SYDVKM. CDR3 nucleotides: TGTGCCAGCAGTTTTTATAGGGGGACCGGGGAGCTGTTTTTT. Protein product: CASSFYRGTGELFF.

The chain recombines TRBV6-6 with TRBJ2-7; TRBD2 matches at 7 bases. The CDR3 is 15 amino acids. After removal of 5 bases from V and 1 base from J, the junction contained 8 bases not matched to a gene. CDR1 and CDR2 (germline): MNHNY, SVGAGI (reference sequence). CDR3 in DNA: TGTGCCAGCAGTAAGGGTAGCGGGTCATCCTACGAGCAGTACTTC. Its protein product is CASSKGSGSSYEQYF.

The chain joins TRBV5-1 to TRBJ1-2; maybe TRBD1 (5 bases). The V end lost 0 bases, the J end lost 4 bases, and 19 bases lay between the germline ends. Germline CDR1 is SGHRS and CDR2 is YFSETQ. The CDR3 is 17 residues long. For the CDR3, the DNA is TGCGCCAGCAGCTTGGGACAGAGGGCTGGGTCTGTCTATGGCTACACCTTC. This translates into CASSLGQRAGSVYGYTF.

The V call is TRBV15, the J call TRBJ1-4; 7 bases line up with TRBD1. Germline V gives CDR1 LNHNV, CDR2 YYDKDF (reference sequence). Losses at the gene ends were 5 bases for V and 4 bases for J; bases not matched to a gene: 10. The CDR3 runs 16 residues. The CDR3 nucleotides read TGTGCCACCAGCGGGGGTGGGGGACAGATTAATGAAAAACTGTTTTTT. Amino acid sequence: CATSGGGGQINEKLFF. The full variable domain, its missing parts supplied by reference TRBV15 and TRBJ1-4, is DAMVIQNPRYQVTQFGKPVTLSCSQTLNHNVMYWYQQKSSQAPKLLFHYYDKDFNNEADTPDNFQSRRPNTSFCFLDIRSPGLGDTAMYLCATSGGGGQINEKLFFGSGTQLSVL.

Note on this clone: This CDR3 is also generated by other DNA sequences in the sample. V is TRBV9 and J is TRBJ2-1, with D possibly being TRBD2 (5 bases). This CDR3 region has 12 residues. CDR1 SGDLS and CDR2 YYNGEE come from the germline V gene. With 2 bases removed from V and 9 bases from J, the gap between germline ends came to 9 bases. CDR3 DNA sequence: TGTGCCAGCAGCGTCGGGGTCGGTGAGCAGTTCTTC. This translates into CASSVGVGEQFF.

This chain uses TRBV6-1 with TRBJ1-3; unclear D gene. This CDR3 comprises 14 residues. Trimming pared 2 bases from V and 4 bases from J, leaving 9 bases between. CDR1 MNHNS and CDR2 SASEGT come from the germline V gene. The chain's CDR3 is CASSEMIVGNTIYF. As DNA, the CDR3 is TGTGCCAGCAGTGAAATGATTGTGGGAAACACCATATATTTT.

The J gene is TRBJ2-7, the V gene TRBV4-1; tentative D call: TRBD1 (6 bases). V was cut by 4 bases and J by 4 bases, with 20 bases left in between. The CDR3 consists of 16 residues. Germline V gives CDR1 MGHRA, CDR2 YSYEKL. The CDR3 DNA sequence: TGCGCCAGCAGCCTTGGCACGGGCAGGGGTAGGTACGAGCAGTACTTC. Translated, it gives CASSLGTGRGRYEQYF.

This chain connects TRBV11-3 to TRBJ2-7; 7 bases align to TRBD2. Germline values: CDR1 SGHNT, CDR2 YENEEA. CDR3 length equals 16 residues. V was pared by 0 bases and J by 2 bases, with 7 bases of the junction left unmatched. CDR3 in amino acids: CASSLDSSGGPYEQYF. The DNA of the CDR3 is TGTGCCAGCAGCTTAGATTCTAGCGGAGGCCCCTACGAGCAGTACTTC.

J is TRBJ1-4 and V is TRBV7-8; D is uncertain. This CDR3 comprises 11 residues. Germline CDR1 SGHVS, CDR2 FQNEAQ. Deletions cut 2 bases from V and 8 bases from J, with 3 bases between. CDR3 loop: CASSLREKLFF. DNA of the CDR3: TGTGCCAGCAGCTTACGCGAAAAACTGTTTTTT.

In the case of this clone: Other DNA variants within this sample encode the same CDR3. The V call is TRBV7-7, the J call TRBJ2-5, with D perhaps TRBD2 (6 bases). V dropped 5 bases and J dropped 5 bases, with 6 bases sitting between them. The CDR3 length is 11 residues. Looked up from germline, CDR1 is SSHAT and CDR2 is FNYEAQ (reference sequence). CDR3 loop: CASSGGETQYF. The DNA of the CDR3 is TGTGCCAGCAGCGGAGGGGAGACCCAGTACTTC.

This clone has just a few counts. The chain has TRBV30 and TRBJ2-7; weak D call: TRBD1 (6 bases). The length of the CDR3 is 13 residues. Trimming removed 2 bases at V and 2 bases at J, with 10 bases between. Germline V gene data show CDR1 as GTSNPN and CDR2 as SVGIG (reference sequence). Written as DNA, the CDR3 is TGTGCCTGGAGTTGGGACACTGCCTACGAGCAGTACTTC. Translated: CAWSWDTAYEQYF. The full variable domain, completed using reference TRBV30 and TRBJ2-7, is SQTIHQWPATLVQPVGSPLSLECTVEGTSNPNLYWYRQAAGRGLQLLFYSVGIGQISSEVPQNLSASRPQDRQFILSSKKLLLSDSGFYLCAWSWDTAYEQYFGPGTRLTVT.

This chain links TRBV27 with TRBJ1-4; possibly TRBD1 for D (5 bases). Trimming removed 6 bases from V and 8 bases from J, with 19 bases in between. Per germline, CDR1 MNHEY and CDR2 SMNVEV (reference sequence). This CDR3 is 15 amino acids long. The CDR3 protein is CASRPLGGTGEKLFF. As DNA, the CDR3 is TGTGCCAGCAGGCCACTGGGGGGAACGGGGGAAAAACTGTTTTTT. Looking up the rest from reference TRBV27 and TRBJ1-4 gives the full variable domain: EAQVTQNPRYLITVTGKKLTVTCSQNMNHEYMSWYRQDPGLGLRQIYYSMNVEVTDKGDVPEGYKVSRKEKRNFPLILESPSPNQTSLYFCASRPLGGTGEKLFFGSGTQLSVL.

The chain is built from TRBV9 and TRBJ2-3; perhaps TRBD2 as D (5 bases). The ends were cut back, 2 bases at V and 6 bases at J, with 25 bases in the middle. This CDR3 region has 18 residues. Germline CDR1 SGDLS, CDR2 YYNGEE. In DNA form, the CDR3 reads TGTGCCAGCAGCGTTACTACAGCCGTCCCGGGAAGGTGGGATACGCAGTATTTT. This gives the protein CASSVTTAVPGRWDTQYF.

This chain joins TRBV6-5 and TRBJ1-1; D might be TRBD1 (5 bases). Trimming stripped 6 bases from V and 6 bases from J, with 14 bases between. This CDR3 has 13 residues. The germline V gene encodes CDR1 MNHEY and CDR2 SVGAGI. The CDR3 bases are TGTGCCAGCAGCCAGGGCCGTACACCTGAAGCTTTCTTT. This codes for CASSQGRTPEAFF.